This T cell receptor beta chain was sequenced in a study of shared clonotypes between healthy human individuals. The CDR3 totals 16 residues. V shed 4 bases, J shed 4 bases, and the junction held 7 bases outside the gene matches. From germline, CDR1 is LNHNV and CDR2 YYDKDF (reference sequence). Some clones are missing from TCRdb's copy, which holds only in-frame ones; the method was immunoSEQ multiplex PCR. The table lists about 2.4 million clones, 93% of them singletons. Material for sequencing was naive CD4+ T cells from PBMCs. The subset denotes: CD45RA+ positively selected. This TCR derives from a man aged 18 to 35 in good health. Some clones in this sample may be carry-over from other donors' samples. This sequence joins TRBV15 and TRBJ2-1, with TRBD2 matching over 10 bases. The CDR3 reads CATSTRTSGYYNEQFF. The CDR3 DNA sequence: TGTGCCACCAGCACTCGGACTAGCGGCTATTACAATGAGCAGTTCTTC.